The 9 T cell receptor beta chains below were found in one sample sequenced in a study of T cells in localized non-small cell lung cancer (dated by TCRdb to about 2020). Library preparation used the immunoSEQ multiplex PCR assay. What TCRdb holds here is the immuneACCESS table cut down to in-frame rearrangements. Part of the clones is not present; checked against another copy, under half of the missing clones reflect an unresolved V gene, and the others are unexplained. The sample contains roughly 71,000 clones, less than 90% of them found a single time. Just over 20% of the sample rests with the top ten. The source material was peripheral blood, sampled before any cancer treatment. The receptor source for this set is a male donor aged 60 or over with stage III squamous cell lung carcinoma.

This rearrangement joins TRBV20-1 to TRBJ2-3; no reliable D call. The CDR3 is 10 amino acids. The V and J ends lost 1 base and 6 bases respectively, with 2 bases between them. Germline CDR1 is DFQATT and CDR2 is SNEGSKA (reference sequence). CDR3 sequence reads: CSARGDTQYF. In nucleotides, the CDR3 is TGCAGTGCTAGAGGGGATACGCAGTATTTT.

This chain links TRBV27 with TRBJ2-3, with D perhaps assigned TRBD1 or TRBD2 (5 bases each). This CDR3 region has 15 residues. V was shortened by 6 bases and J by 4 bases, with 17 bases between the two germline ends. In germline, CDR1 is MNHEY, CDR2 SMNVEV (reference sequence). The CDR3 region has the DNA TGTGCCAGCAGGATGGGACGCCTAAACCCAGATACGCAGTATTTT. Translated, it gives CASRMGRLNPDTQYF.

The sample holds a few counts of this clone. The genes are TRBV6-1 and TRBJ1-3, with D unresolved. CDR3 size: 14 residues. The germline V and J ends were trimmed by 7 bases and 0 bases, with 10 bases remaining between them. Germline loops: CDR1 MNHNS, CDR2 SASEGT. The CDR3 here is CASTQTHSGNTIYF. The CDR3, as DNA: TGTGCCAGCACTCAGACCCACTCTGGAAACACCATATATTTT.

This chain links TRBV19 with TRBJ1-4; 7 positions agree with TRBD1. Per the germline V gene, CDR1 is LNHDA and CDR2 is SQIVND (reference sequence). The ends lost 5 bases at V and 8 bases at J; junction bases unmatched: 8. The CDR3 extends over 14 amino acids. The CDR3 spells CASSEGQDSEKLFF. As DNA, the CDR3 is TGTGCCAGTAGTGAAGGACAGGATAGCGAAAAACTGTTTTTT.

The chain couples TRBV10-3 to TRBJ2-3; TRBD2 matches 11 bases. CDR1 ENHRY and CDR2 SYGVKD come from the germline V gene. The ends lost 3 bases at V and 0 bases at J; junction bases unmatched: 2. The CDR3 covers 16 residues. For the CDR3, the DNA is TGTGCCATCAGTGATGGGACTAGCGGCAGCACAGATACGCAGTATTTT. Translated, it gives CAISDGTSGSTDTQYF.

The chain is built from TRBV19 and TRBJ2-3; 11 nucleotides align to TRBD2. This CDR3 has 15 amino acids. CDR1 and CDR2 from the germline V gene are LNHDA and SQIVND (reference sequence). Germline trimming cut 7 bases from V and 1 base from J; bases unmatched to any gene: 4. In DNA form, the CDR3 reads TGTGCCAGTACCCCACTAGCGGGGGGCACAGATACGCAGTATTTT. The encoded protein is CASTPLAGGTDTQYF.

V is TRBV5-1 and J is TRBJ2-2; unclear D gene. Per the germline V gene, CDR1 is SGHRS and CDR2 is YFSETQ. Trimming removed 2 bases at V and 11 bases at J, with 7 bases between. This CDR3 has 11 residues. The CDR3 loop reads CASSFGDELFF. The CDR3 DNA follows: TGCGCCAGCAGCTTTGGAGATGAGCTGTTTTTT.

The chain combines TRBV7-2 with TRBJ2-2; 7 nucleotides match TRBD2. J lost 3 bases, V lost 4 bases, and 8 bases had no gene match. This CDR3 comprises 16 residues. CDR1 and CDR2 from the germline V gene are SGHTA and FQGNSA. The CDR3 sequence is CASSSLGGGYTGELFF. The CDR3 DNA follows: TGTGCCAGCAGCTCCCTGGGCGGGGGATACACCGGGGAGCTGTTTTTT.

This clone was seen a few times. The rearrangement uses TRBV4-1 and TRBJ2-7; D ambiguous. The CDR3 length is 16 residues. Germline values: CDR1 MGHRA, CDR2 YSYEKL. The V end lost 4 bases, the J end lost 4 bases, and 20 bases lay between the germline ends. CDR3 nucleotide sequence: TGCGCCAGCAGCCCCCCGGTCGCCCCCTCCAAATACGAGCAGTACGTC. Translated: CASSPPVAPSKYEQYV.